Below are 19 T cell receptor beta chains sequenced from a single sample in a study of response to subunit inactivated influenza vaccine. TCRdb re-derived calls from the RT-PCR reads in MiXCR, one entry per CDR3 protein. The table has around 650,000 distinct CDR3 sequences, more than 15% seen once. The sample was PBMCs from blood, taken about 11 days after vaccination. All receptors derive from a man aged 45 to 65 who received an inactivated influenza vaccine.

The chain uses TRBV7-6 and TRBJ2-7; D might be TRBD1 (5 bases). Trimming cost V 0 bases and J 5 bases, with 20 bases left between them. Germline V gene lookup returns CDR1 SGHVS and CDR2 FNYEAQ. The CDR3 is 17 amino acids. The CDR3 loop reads CASSLAYDRSDPNEQYF. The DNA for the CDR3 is TGTGCCAGCAGCTTAGCCTATGACAGATCCGATCCAAACGAGCAGTACTTC. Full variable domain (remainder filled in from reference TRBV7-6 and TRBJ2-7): GAGVSQSPRYKVTKRGQDVALRCDPISGHVSLYWYRQALGQGPEFLTYFNYEAQQDKSGLPNDRFSAERPEGSISTLTIQRTEQRDSAMYRCASSLAYDRSDPNEQYFGPGTRLTVT.

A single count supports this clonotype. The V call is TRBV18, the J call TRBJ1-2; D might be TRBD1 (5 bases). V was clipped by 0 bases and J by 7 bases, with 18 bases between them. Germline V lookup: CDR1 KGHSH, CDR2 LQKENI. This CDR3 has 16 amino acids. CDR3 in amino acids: CASSPPVATGLSGYTF. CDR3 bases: TGTGCCAGCTCACCACCGGTAGCGACGGGGCTTAGTGGCTACACCTTC.

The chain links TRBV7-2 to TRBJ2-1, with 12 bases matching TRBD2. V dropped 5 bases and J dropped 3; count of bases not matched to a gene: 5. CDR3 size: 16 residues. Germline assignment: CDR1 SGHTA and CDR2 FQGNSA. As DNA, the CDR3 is TGTGCCAGCAGCCAGACTAGCGGGGGCCACTACAATGAGCAGTTCTTC. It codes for CASSQTSGGHYNEQFF.

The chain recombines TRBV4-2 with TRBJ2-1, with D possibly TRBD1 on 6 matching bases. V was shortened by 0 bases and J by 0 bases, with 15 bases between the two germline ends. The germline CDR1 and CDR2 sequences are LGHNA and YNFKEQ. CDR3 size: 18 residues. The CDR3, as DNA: TGTGCCAGCAGCCAAGATCAATCGGGACATCCCTCCTACAATGAGCAGTTCTTC. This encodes CASSQDQSGHPSYNEQFF.

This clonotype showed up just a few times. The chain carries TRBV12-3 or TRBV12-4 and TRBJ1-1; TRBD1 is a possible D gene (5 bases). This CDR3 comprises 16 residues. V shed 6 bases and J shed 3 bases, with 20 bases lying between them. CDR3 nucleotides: TGTGCCAGCAGGGCCCCCAAAGGGGTGGGAGACACTGAAGCTTTCTTT. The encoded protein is CASRAPKGVGDTEAFF.

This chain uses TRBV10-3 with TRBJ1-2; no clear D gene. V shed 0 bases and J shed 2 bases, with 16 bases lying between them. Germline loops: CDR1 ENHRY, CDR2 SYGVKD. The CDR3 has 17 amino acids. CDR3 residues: CAISESRTEVQNYGYTF. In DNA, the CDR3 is TGTGCCATCAGTGAGTCGAGGACTGAGGTCCAGAACTATGGCTACACCTTC.

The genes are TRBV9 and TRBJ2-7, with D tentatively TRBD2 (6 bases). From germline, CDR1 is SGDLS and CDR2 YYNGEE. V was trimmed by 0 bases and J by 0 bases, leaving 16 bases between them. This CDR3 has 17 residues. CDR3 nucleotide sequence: TGTGCCAGCAGCGTAGGTGGTCGGGGGTTGAGCTCCTACGAGCAGTACTTC. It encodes CASSVGGRGLSSYEQYF. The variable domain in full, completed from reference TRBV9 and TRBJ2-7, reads DSGVTQTPKHLITATGQRVTLRCSPRSGDLSVYWYQQSLDQGLQFLIQYYNGEERAKGNILERFSAQQFPDLHSELNLSSLELGDSALYFCASSVGGRGLSSYEQYFGPGTRLTVT.

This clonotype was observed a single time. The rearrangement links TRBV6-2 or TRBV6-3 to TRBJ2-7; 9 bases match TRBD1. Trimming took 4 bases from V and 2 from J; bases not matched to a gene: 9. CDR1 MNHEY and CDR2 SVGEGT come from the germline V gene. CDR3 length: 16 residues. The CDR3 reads CASSSGQGTFTYEQYF. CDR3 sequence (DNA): TGTGCCAGCAGTTCCGGACAGGGGACGTTTACCTACGAGCAGTACTTC.

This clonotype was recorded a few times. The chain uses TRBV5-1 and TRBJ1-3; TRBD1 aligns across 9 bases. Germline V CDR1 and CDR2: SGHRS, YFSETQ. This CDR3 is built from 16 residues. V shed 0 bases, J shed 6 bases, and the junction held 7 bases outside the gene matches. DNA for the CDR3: TGCGCCAGCAGCTTGGAGGGGACAGGGCGCCCAAACACCATATATTTT. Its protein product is CASSLEGTGRPNTIYF.

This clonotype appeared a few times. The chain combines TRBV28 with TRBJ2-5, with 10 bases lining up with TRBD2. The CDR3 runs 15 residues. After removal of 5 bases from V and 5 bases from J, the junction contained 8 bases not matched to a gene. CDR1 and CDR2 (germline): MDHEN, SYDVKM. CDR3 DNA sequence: TGTGCCAGCAGTAGCCTAGCGGGAGTTCGGGAGACCCAGTACTTC. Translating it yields CASSSLAGVRETQYF.

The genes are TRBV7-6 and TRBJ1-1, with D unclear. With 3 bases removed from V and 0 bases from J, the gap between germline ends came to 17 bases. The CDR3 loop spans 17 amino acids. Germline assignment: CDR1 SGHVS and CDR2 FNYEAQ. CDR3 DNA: TGTGCCAGCAGCTTGAAAGGACGGATTGCCATGAACACTGAAGCTTTCTTT. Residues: CASSLKGRIAMNTEAFF.

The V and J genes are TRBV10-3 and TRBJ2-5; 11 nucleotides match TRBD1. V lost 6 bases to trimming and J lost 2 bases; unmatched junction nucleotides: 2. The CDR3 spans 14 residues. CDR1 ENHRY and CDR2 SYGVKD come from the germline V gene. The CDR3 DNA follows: TGTGCCATCAGCGGACAGGGGGCTCAAGAGACCCAGTACTTC. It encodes CAISGQGAQETQYF.

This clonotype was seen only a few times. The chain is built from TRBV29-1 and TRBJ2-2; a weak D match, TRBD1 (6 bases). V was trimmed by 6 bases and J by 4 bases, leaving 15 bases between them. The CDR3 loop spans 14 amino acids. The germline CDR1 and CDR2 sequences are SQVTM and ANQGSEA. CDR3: CSVDLQGSTGELFF. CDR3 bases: TGCAGCGTAGATCTACAGGGAAGCACCGGGGAGCTGTTTTTT.

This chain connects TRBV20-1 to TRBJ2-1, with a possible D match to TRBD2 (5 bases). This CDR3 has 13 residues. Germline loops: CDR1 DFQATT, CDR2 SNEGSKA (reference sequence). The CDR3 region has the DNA TGCAGCGGCCAGCGGCGGCGCCACAATGAGCAGTTCTTC. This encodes CSGQRRRHNEQFF.

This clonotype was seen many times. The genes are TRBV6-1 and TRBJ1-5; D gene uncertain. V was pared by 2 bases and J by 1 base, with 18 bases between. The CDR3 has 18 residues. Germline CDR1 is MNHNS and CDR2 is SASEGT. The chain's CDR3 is CASSERTTWRSSNQPQHF. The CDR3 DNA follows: TGTGCCAGCAGTGAAAGAACTACGTGGCGGAGCAGCAATCAGCCCCAGCATTTT.

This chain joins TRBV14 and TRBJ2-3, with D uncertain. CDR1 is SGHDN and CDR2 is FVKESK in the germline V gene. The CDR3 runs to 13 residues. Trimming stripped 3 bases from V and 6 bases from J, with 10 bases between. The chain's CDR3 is CASSHLTTDTQYF. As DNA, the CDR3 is TGTGCCAGCAGCCACTTAACGACCGATACGCAGTATTTT.

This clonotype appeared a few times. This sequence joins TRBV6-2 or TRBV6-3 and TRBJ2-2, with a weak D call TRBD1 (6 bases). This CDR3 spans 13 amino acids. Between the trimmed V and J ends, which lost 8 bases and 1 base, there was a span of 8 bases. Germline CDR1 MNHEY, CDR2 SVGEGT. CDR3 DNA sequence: TGTGCCAGCCAACAGGGGAACACCGGGGAGCTGTTTTTT. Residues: CASQQGNTGELFF.

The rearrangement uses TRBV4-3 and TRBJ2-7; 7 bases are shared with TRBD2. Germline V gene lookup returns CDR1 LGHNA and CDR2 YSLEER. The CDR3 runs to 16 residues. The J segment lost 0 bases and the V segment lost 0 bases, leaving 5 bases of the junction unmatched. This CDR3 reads CASSQDLSGTSYEQYF. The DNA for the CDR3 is TGCGCCAGCAGCCAAGATTTAAGCGGGACCTCCTACGAGCAGTACTTC.

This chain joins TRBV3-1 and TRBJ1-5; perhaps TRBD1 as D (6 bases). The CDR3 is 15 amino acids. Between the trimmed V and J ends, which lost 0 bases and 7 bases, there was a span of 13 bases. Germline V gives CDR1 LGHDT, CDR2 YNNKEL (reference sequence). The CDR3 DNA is TGTGCCAGCAGCCAAGATTGGGGGGCTAACCAGCCCCAGCATTTT. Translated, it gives CASSQDWGANQPQHF.